The entry that follows covers one T cell receptor beta chain sequence. Its antigen remains undetermined. No much larger clonotype is one base removed from it; base qualities were not supplied. Inclusive of the bounding cysteine and phenylalanine, the CDR3 is 15 residues long. Solely the CDR3 DNA is kept, with 45 bases framed from the first base. Germline trimming: 2 bases from V, 3 bases from J; junction bases outside gene matches: 3. CDR1 and CDR2 (SGHVS, FQNEAQ) derive from the germline V gene. Whole blood was collected in K2EDTA tubes by collaborating institutions according to the institutions' own protocols. For TCRbeta analysis, collaborators shipped samples in one of three forms: frozen whole blood, isolated PBMCs, or DNA extracted from either of those sample types. TCRbeta CDR3 regions were amplified from genomic DNA using the immunoSEQ Assay, a bias-controlled multiplex PCR. As for how the authors treated the data: Within the assay, amplification of reference gene primers was used to estimate how many nucleated cells each sample contained. To quantify the absolute abundance of each unique TCRbeta CDR3 rearrangement, sequence reads were collapsed and filtered. Productive Simpson clonality was computed per sample as the square root of Simpson's diversity index over productive rearrangements. In its TCRdb copy, this immuneACCESS table keeps in-frame sequences only and misses some clones. Where compared with another copy, unresolved V genes explain less than half of these, and the others have no known cause. The V and J calls and clone size come from that table; D and trimming were worked out from the DNA. This sample has about 290,000 clones in its table, and over 80% of those were observed once. The ten largest clones take up approximately 3.8% of the sample.

These data come from a study of blood T cell repertoires in COVID-19 (dated by TCRdb to about 2020). In terms of the full investigation: Samples covering the acute and convalescent phases of COVID-19 were provided by collaborators in the United States, Italy and Spain. The prospective study material was composed of cDNA or gDNA derived from T cells, B-cell-depleted T cells, or PBMCs. Deeply sampled blood TCRbeta repertoires from subjects exposed to, actively infected with, or recovered from COVID-19 were included in the dataset. The repertoires were released in a freely available public database intended as a resource for research on the immune response to SARS-CoV-2. The samples were drawn from two sources: the first 160 participants of the ongoing ImmuneRACE study, and approximately 1,300 subjects contributed by 6 global collaborators. Sample metadata almost always included a de-identified subject ID, COVID-19 status, age in years and sex. Where HLA class I and class II types were available, the types were taken from metadata supplied by the sample provider, not from assay-based typing.

General conclusions and limits of the study: The quantity of clinical and demographic metadata differed by source and by participant and was supplied without curation.

The origin of this receptor is a woman aged 50 to 60 with active or convalescent COVID-19. Sequences were obtained from peripheral blood. This chain is built from TRBV7-8 and TRBJ2-1; 8 bases in between match TRBD2. The CDR3 amino acid sequence is: CASSLTAGGYNEQFF. The nucleotide sequence is TGTGCCAGCAGCTTAACCGCGGGAGGCTACAATGAGCAGTTCTTC.